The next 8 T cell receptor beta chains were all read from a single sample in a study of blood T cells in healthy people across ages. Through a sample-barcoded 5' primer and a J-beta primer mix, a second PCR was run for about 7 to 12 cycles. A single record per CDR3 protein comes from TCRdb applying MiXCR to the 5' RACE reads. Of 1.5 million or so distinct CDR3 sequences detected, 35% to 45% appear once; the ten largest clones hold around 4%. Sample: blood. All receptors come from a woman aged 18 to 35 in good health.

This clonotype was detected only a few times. The CDR3 coding sequence is TGTGCCAGCAGCTTGGTTTCAGGGGGCAAGGATGAGCAGTTCTTC. Translating gives CASSLVSGGKDEQFF. The chain uses TRBV5-5 and TRBJ2-1; 8 positions agree with TRBD1. V shed 0 bases, J shed 8 bases, and the junction held 7 bases outside the gene matches. Looked up from germline, CDR1 is SGHKS and CDR2 is YYEKEE (reference sequence). The CDR3 has 15 amino acids. The full variable domain, its missing parts supplied by reference TRBV5-5 and TRBJ2-1, is DAGVTQSPTHLIKTRGQQVTLRCSPISGHKSVSWYQQVLGQGPQFIFQYYEKEERGRGNFPDRFSARQFPNYSSELNVNALLLGDSALYLCASSLVSGGKDEQFFGPGTRLTVL.

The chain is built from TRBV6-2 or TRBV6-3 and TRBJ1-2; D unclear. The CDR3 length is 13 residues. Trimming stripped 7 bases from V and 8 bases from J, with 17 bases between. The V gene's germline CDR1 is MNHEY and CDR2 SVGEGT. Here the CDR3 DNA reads TGTGCCAGCACCCTGTTGGCGCGGAAAGGCTACACCTTC. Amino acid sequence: CASTLLARKGYTF.

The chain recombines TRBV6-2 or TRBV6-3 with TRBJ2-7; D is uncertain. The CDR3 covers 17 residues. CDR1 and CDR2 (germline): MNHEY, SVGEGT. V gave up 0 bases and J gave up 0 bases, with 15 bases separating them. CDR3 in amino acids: CASSYSPSGGPSYEQYF. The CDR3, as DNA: TGTGCCAGCAGTTACTCGCCATCTGGCGGACCCTCCTACGAGCAGTACTTC.

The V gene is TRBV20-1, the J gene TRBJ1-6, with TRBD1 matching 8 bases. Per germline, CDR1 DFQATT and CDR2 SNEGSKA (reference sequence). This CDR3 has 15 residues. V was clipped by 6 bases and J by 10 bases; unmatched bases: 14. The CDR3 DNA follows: TGCAGTGCGAACATGGGAGGGACAGGAGAGTCACCCCTCCACTTT. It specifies CSANMGGTGESPLHF.

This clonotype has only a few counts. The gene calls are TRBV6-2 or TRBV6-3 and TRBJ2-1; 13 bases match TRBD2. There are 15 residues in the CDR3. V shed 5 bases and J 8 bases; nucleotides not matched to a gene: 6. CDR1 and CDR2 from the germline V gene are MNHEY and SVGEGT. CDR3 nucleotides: TGTGCCAGCAGTGCGACTAGCGGGGGGTCAGATGAGCAGTTCTTC. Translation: CASSATSGGSDEQFF.

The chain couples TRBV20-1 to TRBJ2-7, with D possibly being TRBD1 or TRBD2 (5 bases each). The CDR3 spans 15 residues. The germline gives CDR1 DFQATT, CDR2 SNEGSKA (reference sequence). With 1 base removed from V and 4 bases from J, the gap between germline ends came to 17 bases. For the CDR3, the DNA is TGCAGTGCTAGAGGTACAGGAGGTTTTTTTTACGAGCAGTACTTC. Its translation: CSARGTGGFFYEQYF.

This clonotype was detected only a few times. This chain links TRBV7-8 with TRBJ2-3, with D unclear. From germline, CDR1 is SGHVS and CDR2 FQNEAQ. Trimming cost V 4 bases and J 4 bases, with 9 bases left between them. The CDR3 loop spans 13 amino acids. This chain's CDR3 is CASSSNKPDTQYF. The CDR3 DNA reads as TGTGCCAGCAGCTCCAACAAGCCAGATACGCAGTATTTT. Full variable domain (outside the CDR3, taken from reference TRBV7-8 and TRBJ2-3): GAGVSQSPRYKVAKRGQDVALRCDPISGHVSLFWYQQALGQGPEFLTYFQNEAQLDKSGLPSDRFFAERPEGSVSTLKIQRTQQEDSAVYLCASSSNKPDTQYFGPGTRLTVL.

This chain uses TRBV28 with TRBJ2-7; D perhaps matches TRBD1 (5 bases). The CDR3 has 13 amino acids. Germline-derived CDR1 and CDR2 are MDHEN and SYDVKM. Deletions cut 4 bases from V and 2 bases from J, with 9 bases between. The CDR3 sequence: CASSSAGTYEQYF. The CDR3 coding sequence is TGTGCCAGCAGTTCGGCAGGGACCTACGAGCAGTACTTC. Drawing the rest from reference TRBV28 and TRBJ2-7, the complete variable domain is DVKVTQSSRYLVKRTGEKVFLECVQDMDHENMFWYRQDPGLGLRLIYFSYDVKMKEKGDIPEGYSVSREKKERFSLILESASTNQTSMYLCASSSAGTYEQYFGPGTRLTVT.